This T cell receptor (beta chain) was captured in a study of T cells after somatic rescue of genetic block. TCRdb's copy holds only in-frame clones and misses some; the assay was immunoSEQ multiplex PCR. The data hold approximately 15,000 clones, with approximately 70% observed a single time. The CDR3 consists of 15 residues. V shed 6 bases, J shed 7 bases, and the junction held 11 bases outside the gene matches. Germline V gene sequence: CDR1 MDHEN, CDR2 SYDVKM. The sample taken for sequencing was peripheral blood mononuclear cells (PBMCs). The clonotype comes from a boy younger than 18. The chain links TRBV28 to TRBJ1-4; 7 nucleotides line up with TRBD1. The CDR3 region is CASRPVGAGGEKLFF. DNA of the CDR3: TGTGCCAGCAGGCCGGTAGGGGCAGGGGGTGAAAAACTGTTTTTT. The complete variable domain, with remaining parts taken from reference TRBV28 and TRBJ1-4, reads DVKVTQSSRYLVKRTGEKVFLECVQDMDHENMFWYRQDPGLGLRLIYFSYDVKMKEKGDIPEGYSVSREKKERFSLILESASTNQTSMYLCASRPVGAGGEKLFFGSGTQLSVL.